What follows describes a single TCR beta chain. This record comes from a study of technical replicates of blood from several donors. Profiling relied on immunoSEQ multiplex PCR, and the TCRdb table lists in-frame clones only, not all of them. Found here are approximately 79,000 clones, roughly 91% of them singletons; the top ten hold about 0.4%. The TCR originated in a human donor in good health. Sequenced: T cells isolated from PBMCs.

The CDR3 loop reads CASSGLTSISGNTIYF. CDR3 nucleotide sequence: TGTGCCAGTAGTGGACTAACTTCCATCTCTGGAAACACCATATATTTT. This chain links TRBV19 with TRBJ1-3; no clear D gene. The CDR3 is 16 amino acids. The V and J ends lost 5 bases and 0 bases respectively, with 14 bases between them. The germline V gene encodes CDR1 LNHDA and CDR2 SQIVND (reference sequence).